Listed here is a single TCR beta chain. The source of the sample is a study of cytomegalovirus exposure and HLA in healthy donors. Produced via immunoSEQ multiplex PCR; TCRdb's table is partial and in-frame only. The sample includes around 100,000 clones, approximately 95% of them seen just once. Germline V gene sequence: CDR1 MNHEY, CDR2 SVGAGI. With 6 bases clipped from V and 4 bases from J, the junction kept 8 bases outside the gene matches. This CDR3 comprises 14 residues. Sequencing was done on a sample of PBMCs. This receptor was obtained from a woman aged 18-29 years in good health and CMV-seronegative. The chain uses TRBV6-5 and TRBJ1-2; 7 bases align to TRBD1. CDR3 coding DNA: TGTGCCAGCAGCAGATCAGGGGGAGGCTATGGCTACACCTTC. It codes for CASSRSGGGYGYTF.